These 25 T cell receptor beta chains were sequenced from one sample in a study of cytomegalovirus exposure and HLA in healthy donors. This PCR relied on a set of 60 Vbeta primers and 13 Jbeta primers. Assay: immunoSEQ multiplex PCR; the TCRdb copy retains only in-frame clones and omits some. The sample includes 110,000 or so clones, 67% of them seen just once. The source material was PBMCs. These receptors all come from a man between 18 and 29 years old in good health and CMV-seropositive.

This chain joins TRBV4-2 and TRBJ2-1; a possible D gene is TRBD2 (6 bases). The CDR3 runs to 16 residues. The germline V gene encodes CDR1 LGHNA and CDR2 YNFKEQ. V was trimmed by 0 bases and J by 1 base, leaving 10 bases between them. CDR3 protein: CASSQDLGGSYNEQFF. The CDR3 DNA reads TGTGCCAGCAGCCAAGATCTCGGGGGATCCTACAATGAGCAGTTCTTC.

The V gene is TRBV5-1, the J gene TRBJ1-2, with 8 positions matching TRBD1. The CDR3 length is 14 residues. The ends lost 0 bases at V and 8 bases at J; junction bases unmatched: 6. Germline V CDR1 and CDR2: SGHRS, YFSETQ. DNA of the CDR3: TGCGCCAGCAGCTTGGTGGCACAGGGGGGAGGCTACACCTTC. It yields the protein CASSLVAQGGGYTF.

V is TRBV7-9 and J is TRBJ2-3; TRBD1 matches 10 bases. Looked up from germline, CDR1 is SEHNR and CDR2 is FQNEAQ (reference sequence). V shed 1 base and J 5 bases; nucleotides not matched to a gene: 6. This CDR3 spans 16 amino acids. For the CDR3, the DNA is TGTGCCAGCAGCTTAGTCCGACAGGGGGCGGGAGATACGCAGTATTTT. Translation: CASSLVRQGAGDTQYF.

The chain has TRBV6-5 and TRBJ2-3; 9 bases line up with TRBD2. The V gene end was trimmed by 7 bases and the J gene end by 2 bases; junction bases not matched to a gene: 4. The CDR3 extends over 14 amino acids. Looked up from germline, CDR1 is MNHEY and CDR2 is SVGAGI. CDR3 in amino acids: CASTAGGLTDTQYF. The DNA for the CDR3 is TGTGCCAGCACGGCGGGGGGGCTCACAGATACGCAGTATTTT.

J is TRBJ2-1 and V is TRBV19, with a tentative D call TRBD1 (7 bases). The germline gives CDR1 LNHDA, CDR2 SQIVND (reference sequence). The CDR3 runs to 15 residues. The ends were cut back, 1 base at V and 8 bases at J, with 15 bases in the middle. In DNA, the CDR3 is TGTGCCAGTAGTATAGGCGGGACAGATATTGATGAGCAGTTCTTC. This gives the protein CASSIGGTDIDEQFF.

This clone was detected a few times. The chain couples TRBV6-6 to TRBJ1-5; TRBD1 might be the D (5 bases). CDR3 length: 16 amino acids. From germline, CDR1 is MNHNY and CDR2 SVGAGI (reference sequence). The ends were cut back, 6 bases at V and 1 base at J, with 16 bases in the middle. The CDR3 sequence: CASSPKAGVSNQPQHF. CDR3 in DNA: TGTGCCAGCAGCCCGAAGGCGGGGGTGAGCAATCAGCCCCAGCATTTT.

The sample holds a few counts of this clone. This chain links TRBV2 with TRBJ2-1, with 13 bases fitting TRBD2. J lost 7 bases, V lost 5 bases, and 5 bases had no gene match. The CDR3 covers 15 residues. Germline-derived CDR1 and CDR2 are SNHLY and FYNNEI. The CDR3 region is CASSLLAGGPNEQFF. As DNA, the CDR3 is TGTGCCAGCAGTTTACTAGCGGGGGGGCCGAATGAGCAGTTCTTC.

The rearrangement joins TRBV7-7 to TRBJ2-5; 7 bases are shared with TRBD1. The germline V gene has CDR1 SSHAT and CDR2 FNYEAQ (reference sequence). The V and J ends lost 5 bases and 5 bases, in that order; junction bases with no gene match: 14. CDR3 length: 16 residues. The DNA for the CDR3 is TGTGCCAGCAGCAGAAGTCAGGGGGAGAGGGCGGAGACCCAGTACTTC. Translating gives CASSRSQGERAETQYF. Based on the CDR3 plus reference TRBV7-7 and TRBJ2-5, the full variable domain is GAGVSQSPRYKVTKRGQDVTLRCDPISSHATLYWYQQALGQGPEFLTYFNYEAQPDKSGLPSDRFSAERPEGSISTLTIQRTEQRDSAMYRCASSRSQGERAETQYFGPGTRLLVL.

This clone was seen more than once but under ten times. The chain joins TRBV28 to TRBJ2-5, with D perhaps TRBD1 (5 bases). CDR3 size: 15 residues. Germline V gene sequence: CDR1 MDHEN, CDR2 SYDVKM. V gave up 10 bases and J gave up 4 bases, with 22 bases separating them. CDR3 residues: CATSPVAGSLETQYF. The CDR3 DNA reads as TGTGCCACCTCCCCTGTAGCAGGGTCTTTAGAGACCCAGTACTTC.

This chain joins TRBV10-2 and TRBJ2-7, with TRBD1 matching 10 bases. Germline CDR1 reads WSHSY; CDR2 reads SAAADI. Unmatched junction bases numbered 4, after V lost 6 bases and J lost 5 bases. This CDR3 is 13 amino acids long. CDR3 sequence: CASRRQGADEQYF. The CDR3 region has the DNA TGCGCCAGCAGGCGACAGGGGGCCGACGAGCAGTACTTC.

V is TRBV6-1 and J is TRBJ1-1, with D perhaps matching TRBD1 (5 bases). CDR1 and CDR2 (germline): MNHNS, SASEGT. The V and J ends lost 1 base and 1 base respectively, with 19 bases between them. This CDR3 is 18 amino acids long. DNA of the CDR3: TGTGCCAGCAGTGAAGGCGGGATGAAGTGGACACGGAACACTGAAGCTTTCTTT. It encodes CASSEGGMKWTRNTEAFF.

J is TRBJ1-1 and V is TRBV14; D is unresolved. V was cut by 1 base and J by 0 bases, with 3 bases left in between. The CDR3 length is 13 residues. Looked up from germline, CDR1 is SGHDN and CDR2 is FVKESK. For the CDR3, the DNA is TGTGCCAGCAGCCAAGTAGTGAACACTGAAGCTTTCTTT. Translated, it gives CASSQVVNTEAFF.

This clone was counted once. The chain employs TRBV18 and TRBJ1-6, with D unclear. Trimming cost V 5 bases and J 7 bases, with 12 bases left between them. Germline V CDR1 and CDR2: KGHSH, LQKENI. The CDR3 contains 14 residues. This CDR3 reads CASSSAARNSPLHF. The CDR3 nucleotides are TGTGCCAGCTCATCCGCGGCCCGGAATTCACCCCTCCACTTT.

The chain employs TRBV5-5 and TRBJ1-3; 7 bases match TRBD1. The CDR3 contains 15 residues. V lost 1 base to trimming and J lost 0 bases; unmatched junction nucleotides: 1. Germline loops: CDR1 SGHKS, CDR2 YYEKEE (reference sequence). The CDR3 sequence: CASSLQGGSGNTIYF. For the CDR3, the DNA is TGTGCCAGCAGCTTGCAGGGGGGCTCTGGAAACACCATATATTTT.

The CDR3 spells CASANYKGNSPLHF. Here the CDR3 DNA reads TGTGCCAGCGCGAACTACAAGGGGAATTCACCCCTCCACTTT. This chain joins TRBV6-5 and TRBJ1-6, with a weak D call TRBD1 (5 bases). Germline lookup yields CDR1 MNHEY and CDR2 SVGAGI. V lost 8 bases and J lost 7, with 15 bases in between. CDR3 length equals 14 residues.

This chain joins TRBV5-1 and TRBJ1-6; D is ambiguous. Germline V lookup: CDR1 SGHRS, CDR2 YFSETQ. The CDR3 extends over 14 amino acids. Trimming stripped 1 base from V and 10 bases from J, with 12 bases between. CDR3 sequence (DNA): TGCGCCAGCAGCTTGTCCGGGTACGGCTCACCCCTCCACTTT. Its protein is CASSLSGYGSPLHF.

Only a few counts were recorded for this clone. The genes are TRBV6-5 and TRBJ1-2, with 7 bases that match TRBD1. The CDR3 is made up of 14 amino acids. The V segment lost 0 bases and the J segment 10 bases; nucleotides outside the gene matches: 8. CDR1 is MNHEY and CDR2 is SVGAGI in the germline V gene. The CDR3 reads CASSYSRQGALYTF. CDR3 nucleotide sequence: TGTGCCAGCAGTTACTCGAGACAGGGAGCTCTCTACACCTTC.

CDR3 nucleotides: TGCGCCAGCAGCTTGGCCACGGTCTCTTCAGAGCAGTACTTC. This gives the protein CASSLATVSSEQYF. The chain recombines TRBV5-1 with TRBJ2-7, with D unclear. V lost 0 bases to trimming and J lost 7 bases, with 14 bases between them. The CDR3 has 14 amino acids. The germline V gene encodes CDR1 SGHRS and CDR2 YFSETQ.

The rearrangement links TRBV29-1 to TRBJ1-5; possible D gene TRBD1, 6 bases. Germline CDR1 reads SQVTM; CDR2 reads ANQGSEA. V shed 4 bases and J shed 4 bases, with 11 bases lying between them. CDR3 size: 13 residues. The CDR3 bases are TGCAGCGTTGGTGACAGGCTAAATCAGCCCCAGCATTTT. Amino acid sequence: CSVGDRLNQPQHF. Full variable domain (missing parts from reference TRBV29-1 and TRBJ1-5): SAVISQKPSRDICQRGTSLTIQCQVDSQVTMMFWYRQQPGQSLTLIATANQGSEATYESGFVIDKFPISRPNLTFSTLTVSNMSPEDSSIYLCSVGDRLNQPQHFGDGTRLSIL.

This clone was seen a few times. The chain is built from TRBV10-3 and TRBJ2-7, with D perhaps matching TRBD2 (6 bases). In germline, CDR1 is ENHRY, CDR2 SYGVKD. V lost 0 bases and J lost 2, with 11 bases in between. CDR3 length: 15 residues. CDR3 residues: CAISESERVPYEQYV. The CDR3 DNA reads as TGTGCCATCAGTGAGTCGGAGCGGGTCCCCTACGAGCAGTACGTC.

J is TRBJ2-1 and V is TRBV7-9, with TRBD1 matching 8 bases. Germline trimming cut 4 bases from V and 6 bases from J; bases unmatched to any gene: 17. This CDR3 is built from 18 residues. The germline gives CDR1 SEHNR, CDR2 FQNEAQ (reference sequence). This CDR3 is CASSWTAGGAGDRNEQFF. DNA of the CDR3: TGTGCCAGCAGCTGGACCGCAGGGGGCGCGGGTGATCGCAATGAGCAGTTCTTC. Full variable domain (rest looked up from reference TRBV7-9 and TRBJ2-1): DTGVSQNPRHKITKRGQNVTFRCDPISEHNRLYWYRQTLGQGPEFLTYFQNEAQLEKSRLLSDRFSAERPKGSFSTLEIQRTEQGDSAMYLCASSWTAGGAGDRNEQFFGPGTRLTVL.

The count of this clone is one. The V call is TRBV28, the J call TRBJ2-7; 8 nucleotides match TRBD1. The CDR3 totals 13 residues. CDR1 is MDHEN, CDR2 SYDVKM, per germline. Unmatched junction bases numbered 6, after V lost 7 bases and J lost 4 bases. The CDR3 sequence: CASMRQGTYEQYF. Written as DNA, the CDR3 is TGTGCCAGCATGAGACAGGGGACTTACGAGCAGTACTTC.

This clone was observed a single time. V usage is TRBV28 and J usage is TRBJ2-3, with D possibly TRBD1 on 6 matching bases. The CDR3 sequence is 15 residues long. Germline CDR1 and CDR2: MDHEN and SYDVKM. V gave up 1 base and J gave up 1 base, with 9 bases separating them. The CDR3 DNA reads as TGTGCCAGCAGTTTATCCCCAGGGGGCACAGATACGCAGTATTTT. Translated: CASSLSPGGTDTQYF.

The chain carries TRBV11-2 and TRBJ2-5; TRBD1 might be the D (6 bases). Germline CDR1 SGHAT, CDR2 FQNNGV. CDR3 length: 16 amino acids. V was shortened by 1 base and J by 5 bases, with 17 bases between the two germline ends. The CDR3 region is CASSLGAGASVETQYF. For the CDR3, the DNA is TGTGCCAGCAGCTTAGGAGCAGGGGCCAGTGTGGAGACCCAGTACTTC.

V is TRBV4-2 and J is TRBJ1-2; D unclear. CDR3 length: 16 residues. CDR1 LGHNA and CDR2 YNFKEQ come from the germline V gene. V was shortened by 1 base and J by 5 bases, with 17 bases between the two germline ends. The CDR3, as DNA: TGTGCCAGCAGCCAAGTTTCAGGCTCTTCTTTTTATGGCTACACCTTC. Protein sequence: CASSQVSGSSFYGYTF.